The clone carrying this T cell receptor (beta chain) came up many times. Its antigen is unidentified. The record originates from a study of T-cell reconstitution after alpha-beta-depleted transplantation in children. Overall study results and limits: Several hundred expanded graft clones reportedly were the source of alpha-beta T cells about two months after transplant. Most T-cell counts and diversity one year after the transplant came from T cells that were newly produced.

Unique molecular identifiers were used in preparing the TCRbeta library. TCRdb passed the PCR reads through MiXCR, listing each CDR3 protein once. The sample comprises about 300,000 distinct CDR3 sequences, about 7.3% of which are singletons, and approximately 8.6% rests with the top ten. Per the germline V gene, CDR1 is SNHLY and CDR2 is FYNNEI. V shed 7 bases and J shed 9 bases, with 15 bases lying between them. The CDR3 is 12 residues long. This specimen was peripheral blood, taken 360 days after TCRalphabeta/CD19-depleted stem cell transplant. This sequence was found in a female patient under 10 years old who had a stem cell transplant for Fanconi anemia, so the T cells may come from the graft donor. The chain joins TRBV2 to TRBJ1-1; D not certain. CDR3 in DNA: TGTGCCAGCACTGGATTATCACCTAAAGCTTTCTTT. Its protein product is CASTGLSPKAFF.